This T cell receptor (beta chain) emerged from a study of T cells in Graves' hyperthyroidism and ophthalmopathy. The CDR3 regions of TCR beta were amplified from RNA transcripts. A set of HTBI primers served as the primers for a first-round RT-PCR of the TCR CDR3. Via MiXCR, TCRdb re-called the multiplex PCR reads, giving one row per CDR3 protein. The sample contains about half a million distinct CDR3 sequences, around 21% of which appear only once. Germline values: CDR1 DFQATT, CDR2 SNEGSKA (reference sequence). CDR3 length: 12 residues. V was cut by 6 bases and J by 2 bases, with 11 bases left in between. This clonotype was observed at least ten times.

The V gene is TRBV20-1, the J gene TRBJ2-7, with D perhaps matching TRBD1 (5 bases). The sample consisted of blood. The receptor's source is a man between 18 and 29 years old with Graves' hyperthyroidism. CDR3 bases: TGCAGTGCCCCGACAGCTCCCTACGAGCAGTACTTC. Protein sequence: CSAPTAPYEQYF.